Following are 22 T cell receptor beta chains from one sample sequenced in a study of cytomegalovirus exposure and HLA in healthy donors. Both 60 Vbeta primers and 13 Jbeta primers went into the PCR. Generated by immunoSEQ multiplex PCR, the TCRdb table keeps only in-frame clones and is missing some. The table includes roughly 200,000 clones, over 60% detected once. Sample: PBMCs. The receptors here all came from a woman under 40 in good health and CMV-seropositive.

The rearrangement links TRBV11-2 to TRBJ2-7, with D tentatively TRBD1 (6 bases). The germline V gene has CDR1 SGHAT and CDR2 FQNNGV. V was clipped by 5 bases and J by 3 bases, with 17 bases between them. The CDR3 totals 15 residues. CDR3 DNA sequence: TGTGCCAGCAGCCCAGTCAGGGGCGGAGGCTACGAGCAGTACTTC. This translates into CASSPVRGGGYEQYF.

The chain combines TRBV7-2 with TRBJ2-7, with 7 bases aligning to TRBD1. CDR1 and CDR2 (germline): SGHTA, FQGNSA. Trimming cost V 5 bases and J 9 bases; bases outside gene matches: 7. The length of the CDR3 is 12 residues. CDR3 amino acids: CASSLDRTGQYF. CDR3 bases: TGTGCCAGCAGCCTAGACAGGACAGGGCAGTACTTC.

This clone was seen a few times. This chain connects TRBV19 to TRBJ1-5, with TRBD1 identical over 12 bases. Trimming removed 4 bases from V and 6 bases from J; junction bases left unmatched: 10. In germline, CDR1 is LNHDA, CDR2 SQIVND (reference sequence). The CDR3 extends over 17 amino acids. The CDR3 sequence is CASSKIPGQGASQPQHF. CDR3 DNA sequence: TGTGCCAGTAGTAAAATTCCGGGACAGGGGGCTAGTCAGCCCCAGCATTTT.

The chain is built from TRBV7-2 and TRBJ1-2; the D is unclear. Germline CDR1 reads SGHTA; CDR2 reads FQGNSA. The V gene lost 8 bases and the J gene lost 8 bases, with 18 bases spanning the gap. This CDR3 comprises 13 residues. CDR3 DNA: TGTGCCAGCTCCCTGGACCCACCGGGAGGCTACACCTTC. Translated, it gives CASSLDPPGGYTF.

V is TRBV29-1 and J is TRBJ1-1; D possibly corresponds to TRBD1 (5 bases). The CDR3 runs to 11 residues. V lost 7 bases to trimming and J lost 1 base, with 7 bases between them. Germline loops: CDR1 SQVTM, CDR2 ANQGSEA. The DNA for the CDR3 is TGCAGCGGGACAAAGAACACTGAAGCTTTCTTT. The encoded protein is CSGTKNTEAFF.

This clone has only one observation. This sequence joins TRBV19 and TRBJ2-3; TRBD2 agrees at 11 bases. The CDR3 is 15 amino acids. V trimming: 6 bases; J trimming: 2 bases; junction bases outside the gene matches: 4. Germline-derived CDR1 and CDR2 are LNHDA and SQIVND (reference sequence). CDR3 sequence (DNA): TGTGCCAGTAGACTAGCGGGAGCTCCCACAGATACGCAGTATTTT. It yields the protein CASRLAGAPTDTQYF. The full variable domain, completed using reference TRBV19 and TRBJ2-3, is DGGITQSPKYLFRKEGQNVTLSCEQNLNHDAMYWYRQDPGQGLRLIYYSQIVNDFQKGDIAEGYSVSREKKESFPLTVTSAQKNPTAFYLCASRLAGAPTDTQYFGPGTRLTVL.

In regard to this clone: Distinct nucleotide sequences in the sample also encode this CDR3. V and J are TRBV30 and TRBJ1-6, with D maybe TRBD1 (5 bases). The CDR3 contains 13 residues. Germline CDR1 and CDR2: GTSNPN and SVGIG (reference sequence). V was shortened by 0 bases and J by 7 bases, with 7 bases between the two germline ends. For the CDR3, the DNA is TGTGCCTGGAGTGTTCAGGGCAATTCACCCCTCCACTTT. This codes for CAWSVQGNSPLHF.

The count of this clone is one. The genes are TRBV4-2 and TRBJ2-1; D possibly corresponds to TRBD2 (5 bases). Trimming left V 3 bases short and J 4 bases short, with 16 bases between. The length of the CDR3 is 16 residues. Germline CDR1 is LGHNA and CDR2 is YNFKEQ. The CDR3 is CASSHPQDTGYNEQFF. In DNA form, the CDR3 reads TGTGCCAGCAGCCACCCCCAGGATACGGGATACAATGAGCAGTTCTTC.

The rearrangement joins TRBV6-5 to TRBJ2-4, with D maybe TRBD1 (7 bases). The CDR3 covers 14 residues. Germline CDR1 and CDR2: MNHEY and SVGAGI. The V and J ends lost 6 bases and 9 bases respectively, with 18 bases between them. The CDR3 DNA is TGTGCCAGCAGCTCGAGCCAGGGGGGTACCATTCAGTACTTC. It yields the protein CASSSSQGGTIQYF.

The chain uses TRBV30 and TRBJ1-1; TRBD1 matches 7 bases. Germline trimming cut 4 bases from V and 8 bases from J; bases unmatched to any gene: 4. This CDR3 spans 11 amino acids. The V gene's germline CDR1 is GTSNPN and CDR2 SVGIG (reference sequence). The CDR3 DNA is TGTGCCTGGAACGTACAGGGGGAAGCTTTCTTT. Its translation: CAWNVQGEAFF.

The genes are TRBV4-3 and TRBJ1-1; maybe TRBD1 (5 bases). V gave up 0 bases and J gave up 4 bases, with 9 bases separating them. CDR3 length: 14 amino acids. Germline loops: CDR1 LGHNA, CDR2 YSLEER. The CDR3 DNA is TGCGCCAGCAGCCAAGATCGGGGGTTCACTGAAGCTTTCTTT. This sequence encodes CASSQDRGFTEAFF.

The genes are TRBV29-1 and TRBJ2-7; 9 nucleotides line up with TRBD1. The ends lost 0 bases at V and 5 bases at J; junction bases unmatched: 5. The germline CDR1 and CDR2 sequences are SQVTM and ANQGSEA. CDR3 size: 14 residues. The CDR3 here is CSVEELGQGDEQYF. The CDR3 DNA reads TGCAGCGTTGAAGAGCTGGGACAGGGCGACGAGCAGTACTTC.

The CDR3 region has the DNA TGCAGCGTTGAGGGCCAGATTCAAGAGACCCAGTACTTC. It is translated as CSVEGQIQETQYF. The gene calls are TRBV29-1 and TRBJ2-5; D is undetermined. The V gene's germline CDR1 is SQVTM and CDR2 ANQGSEA. CDR3 size: 13 residues. Trimming took 3 bases from V and 2 from J, leaving 10 bases between them.

Here the CDR3 reads CAISRDRESYGYTF. The CDR3 DNA sequence: TGTGCCATCAGCCGGGACAGGGAATCCTATGGCTACACCTTC. J is TRBJ1-2 and V is TRBV10-3, with TRBD1 matching over 9 bases. V shed 6 bases, J shed 4 bases, and the junction held 6 bases outside the gene matches. Germline-derived CDR1 and CDR2 are ENHRY and SYGVKD. This CDR3 is 14 amino acids long.

V and J are TRBV7-2 and TRBJ2-3, with a tentative D call TRBD2 (5 bases). Trimming cost V 5 bases and J 3 bases, with 15 bases left between them. In germline, CDR1 is SGHTA, CDR2 FQGNSA. This CDR3 is built from 15 residues. CDR3 in amino acids: CASSPRGLATDTQYF. For the CDR3, the DNA is TGTGCCAGCAGCCCCAGAGGGCTAGCAACAGATACGCAGTATTTT.

This chain links TRBV28 with TRBJ1-2; D not resolved. Trimming took off 4 bases at V and 4 bases at J, with 10 bases between the two ends. This CDR3 region has 13 residues. Germline lookup yields CDR1 MDHEN and CDR2 SYDVKM. This CDR3 is CASSSHKSYGYTF. The DNA for the CDR3 is TGTGCCAGCAGTTCTCACAAGTCCTATGGCTACACCTTC.

J is TRBJ1-1 and V is TRBV4-1; no definite D call. Germline V gives CDR1 MGHRA, CDR2 YSYEKL. The CDR3 length is 13 residues. With 0 bases removed from V and 7 bases from J, the gap between germline ends came to 9 bases. CDR3 sequence reads: CASSQEVRGEAFF. The CDR3 DNA reads TGCGCCAGCAGCCAAGAAGTACGGGGTGAAGCTTTCTTT.

In regard to this clone: This same CDR3 is encoded by further DNA sequences in the sample. The V call is TRBV29-1, the J call TRBJ2-2; 9 bases are a match to TRBD2. In germline, CDR1 is SQVTM, CDR2 ANQGSEA. The CDR3 contains 14 residues. V lost 6 bases and J lost 2; bases outside the gene matches: 4. The CDR3 here is CSVQAGGNTGELFF. The DNA for the CDR3 is TGCAGCGTCCAAGCGGGGGGAAACACCGGGGAGCTGTTTTTT.

This clone came up a few times. CDR3 amino acids: CASSDSAGPYSPLHF. The CDR3 DNA reads TGTGCCAGCAGTGACTCGGCAGGGCCTTATTCACCCCTCCACTTT. The gene calls are TRBV6-4 and TRBJ1-6; possibly TRBD1 for D (5 bases). This CDR3 region has 15 residues. The germline V gene encodes CDR1 MRHNA and CDR2 SNTAGT. Trimming removed 0 bases at V and 8 bases at J, with 11 bases between.

The rearrangement joins TRBV28 to TRBJ2-7, with TRBD2 as a possible D gene (6 bases). Trimming took off 9 bases at V and 4 bases at J, with 13 bases between the two ends. This CDR3 is 12 amino acids long. Germline CDR1 and CDR2: MDHEN and SYDVKM. CDR3 DNA sequence: TGTGCCAGTTGGGACTCTCCTTACGAGCAGTACTTC. This translates into CASWDSPYEQYF.

This clone came up once. The chain has TRBV18 and TRBJ2-7; 7 bases match TRBD1. The junction had 12 bases not matched to a gene; V was cut back by 3 bases and J by 7 bases. This CDR3 comprises 15 residues. Germline V gene data show CDR1 as KGHSH and CDR2 as LQKENI. Here the CDR3 reads CASSPLDRTPWEQYF. The CDR3 DNA is TGTGCCAGCTCACCTCTGGACAGGACCCCCTGGGAGCAGTACTTC.

This chain connects TRBV10-2 to TRBJ1-6; D perhaps matches TRBD1 (6 bases). CDR3 length equals 17 residues. Trimming shortened V by 5 bases and J by 0 bases, and 14 bases separated the two germline ends. CDR1 is WSHSY, CDR2 SAAADI, per germline. CDR3 loop: CASSQGPGSSYNSPLHF. The DNA for the CDR3 is TGCGCCAGCAGTCAGGGGCCGGGGAGCTCCTATAATTCACCCCTCCACTTT.